The 25 T cell receptor beta chains presented below share a single source sample, sequenced in a study of OX40 agonist ivuxolimab in advanced cancers. Assay: immunoSEQ multiplex PCR; the TCRdb copy retains only in-frame clones and omits some. In the table there are under 70,000 clones, roughly nine tenths of which are singletons. The sample here was CD4+ or CD8+ T cells sorted from blood, taken in a trial of the OX40 agonist ivuxolimab. The receptor set was obtained from an adult with an advanced solid tumor such as melanoma, head and neck, liver or kidney cancer.

J is TRBJ2-7 and V is TRBV19, with D possibly matching TRBD1 (6 bases). The CDR3 loop spans 15 amino acids. Germline assignment: CDR1 LNHDA and CDR2 SQIVND (reference sequence). Trimming took 1 base from V and 3 from J, leaving 13 bases between them. CDR3 DNA sequence: TGTGCCAGTAGTATAGCCCCCTCGACAGGCTACGAGCAGTACTTC. Its translation is CASSIAPSTGYEQYF.

This rearrangement joins TRBV19 to TRBJ1-1, with 11 nucleotides matching TRBD1. With V trimmed by 5 bases and J by 4 bases, 3 bases remained unmatched. This CDR3 contains 14 residues. Germline V lookup: CDR1 LNHDA, CDR2 SQIVND (reference sequence). The CDR3 sequence is CASSHGQGATEAFF. CDR3 DNA: TGTGCCAGTAGTCACGGACAGGGGGCCACTGAAGCTTTCTTT.

The chain employs TRBV4-1 and TRBJ2-3; D ambiguous. Trimming pared 0 bases from V and 1 base from J, leaving 11 bases between. The CDR3 is made up of 16 amino acids. The germline gives CDR1 MGHRA, CDR2 YSYEKL. The CDR3 DNA reads TGCGCCAGCAGCCAAGATGAGAGGTTTGGCACAGATACGCAGTATTTT. It translates to CASSQDERFGTDTQYF.

For this clone: Other DNA sequences from this sample encode an identical CDR3 as well. The chain combines TRBV27 with TRBJ2-5; D is uncertain. Germline lookup yields CDR1 MNHEY and CDR2 SMNVEV (reference sequence). The CDR3 has 11 amino acids. V gave up 2 bases and J gave up 5 bases, with 3 bases separating them. In DNA, the CDR3 is TGTGCCAGCAGTTTAGGGGAGACCCAGTACTTC. Its translation: CASSLGETQYF.

The chain recombines TRBV27 with TRBJ2-5; tentative D call: TRBD1 (6 bases). V was clipped by 4 bases and J by 2 bases, with 14 bases between them. CDR1 and CDR2 (germline): MNHEY, SMNVEV (reference sequence). The CDR3 spans 15 residues. CDR3 sequence reads: CASSSQGMRQETQYF. CDR3 coding DNA: TGTGCCAGCAGTTCCCAGGGGATGAGGCAAGAGACCCAGTACTTC.

This chain joins TRBV5-6 and TRBJ2-7; tentatively, D is TRBD1 (5 bases). Germline V lookup: CDR1 SGHDT, CDR2 YYEEEE. Trimming cost V 3 bases and J 2 bases, with 18 bases left between them. The length of the CDR3 is 16 residues. The CDR3 reads CASSSRTGLRPYEQYF. DNA for the CDR3: TGTGCCAGCAGCTCAAGAACAGGCCTACGTCCCTACGAGCAGTACTTC.

This chain joins TRBV6-5 and TRBJ1-1, with 7 bases lining up with TRBD1. The CDR3 has 14 residues. CDR1 MNHEY and CDR2 SVGAGI come from the germline V gene. The J segment lost 6 bases and the V segment lost 6 bases, leaving 10 bases of the junction unmatched. CDR3 in DNA: TGTGCCAGCAGCCCGGGACAGACAATCCCTGAAGCTTTCTTT. Protein product: CASSPGQTIPEAFF.

V and J are TRBV6-5 and TRBJ2-7, with D maybe TRBD2 (5 bases). V dropped 5 bases and J dropped 6 bases, with 11 bases sitting between them. Germline V gene lookup returns CDR1 MNHEY and CDR2 SVGAGI. The length of the CDR3 is 12 residues. The CDR3 region is CASSDTRGEQYF. CDR3 DNA: TGTGCCAGCAGTGATACTCGGGGCGAGCAGTACTTC.

The chain combines TRBV27 with TRBJ2-6, with D hard to call. The CDR3 length is 19 residues. From germline, CDR1 is MNHEY and CDR2 SMNVEV (reference sequence). With 5 bases removed from V and 2 bases from J, the gap between germline ends came to 22 bases. For the CDR3, the DNA is TGTGCCAGCAGTCCGACCTATCTGGAAGGCCTCCCTGGGGCCAACGTCCTGACTTTC. Amino acids: CASSPTYLEGLPGANVLTF.

The V call is TRBV29-1, the J call TRBJ1-1; 8 bases align to TRBD1. From germline, CDR1 is SQVTM and CDR2 ANQGSEA. The ends lost 5 bases at V and 10 bases at J; junction bases unmatched: 9. The CDR3 has 12 amino acids. CDR3 sequence (DNA): TGCAGCGTTCTAACAGGGGGGATATCAGCTTTCTTT. It translates to CSVLTGGISAFF.

J is TRBJ1-1 and V is TRBV28; 10 positions match TRBD1. The CDR3 length is 14 residues. V dropped 4 bases and J dropped 11; count of bases not matched to a gene: 10. Germline CDR1 MDHEN, CDR2 SYDVKM. CDR3 sequence: CASSSPRDRGLAFF. The CDR3 region has the DNA TGTGCCAGCAGTTCCCCCCGGGACAGGGGATTGGCTTTCTTT.

This chain connects TRBV13 to TRBJ1-2; 8 nucleotides align to TRBD1. The CDR3 is 16 amino acids. The V and J ends lost 4 bases and 0 bases, in that order; junction bases with no gene match: 7. From germline, CDR1 is PRHDT and CDR2 FYEKMQ (reference sequence). Here the CDR3 DNA reads TGTGCCAGCAGCTGGGGGACAGGCCGTACTAACTATGGCTACACCTTC. It yields the protein CASSWGTGRTNYGYTF.

The gene calls are TRBV6-5 and TRBJ1-2; 9 bases match TRBD1. The germline CDR1 and CDR2 sequences are MNHEY and SVGAGI. CDR3 length: 14 amino acids. The junction had 9 bases not matched to a gene; V was cut back by 6 bases and J by 7 bases. The chain's CDR3 is CASSLGQGGAGYTF. The CDR3, as DNA: TGTGCCAGCAGCCTGGGACAGGGAGGCGCTGGCTACACCTTC.

This chain links TRBV7-8 with TRBJ1-1; 8 bases fit TRBD1. Germline CDR1 SGHVS, CDR2 FQNEAQ. V shed 5 bases, J shed 6 bases, and the junction held 8 bases outside the gene matches. The length of the CDR3 is 14 residues. In DNA form, the CDR3 reads TGTGCCAGCAGCCCCTGGACAGGGTACCCTGAAGCTTTCTTT. This translates into CASSPWTGYPEAFF.

The chain carries TRBV11-3 and TRBJ2-1; no clear D. Germline lookup yields CDR1 SGHNT and CDR2 YENEEA. The CDR3 totals 16 residues. Trimming took off 3 bases at V and 1 base at J, with 13 bases between the two ends. The DNA for the CDR3 is TGTGCCAGCAGCTTGATGACTGTCTATTCCTACAATGAGCAGTTCTTC. This translates into CASSLMTVYSYNEQFF.

This clone has just a few counts. This chain connects TRBV5-4 to TRBJ1-1, with D unclear. The CDR3 totals 13 residues. Trimming cost V 4 bases and J 1 base, with 8 bases left between them. Germline loops: CDR1 SGHNT, CDR2 YYREEE (reference sequence). The CDR3 coding sequence is TGTGCCAGCAGCCTAGGGTGGAACACTGAAGCTTTCTTT. Translating gives CASSLGWNTEAFF.

The gene calls are TRBV5-1 and TRBJ2-2; the D is unclear. The ends were cut back, 2 bases at V and 6 bases at J, with 8 bases in the middle. There are 13 residues in the CDR3. The germline V gene encodes CDR1 SGHRS and CDR2 YFSETQ. CDR3 nucleotides: TGCGCCAGCAGCTTCGGCCTACCCGGGGAGCTGTTTTTT. As protein: CASSFGLPGELFF.

The V call is TRBV15, the J call TRBJ1-5; D is uncertain. Germline CDR1 and CDR2: LNHNV and YYDKDF (reference sequence). The CDR3 has 14 residues. V dropped 0 bases and J dropped 3 bases, with 6 bases sitting between them. The CDR3 is CATSREGFNQPQHF. The CDR3 DNA reads as TGTGCCACCAGCAGAGAGGGATTCAATCAGCCCCAGCATTTT.

This CDR3 is CASSSALNQELFF. CDR3 nucleotide sequence: TGTGCCAGCAGCTCGGCACTAAACCAAGAACTGTTTTTT. The rearrangement uses TRBV9 and TRBJ1-4; D gene unclear. Per germline, CDR1 SGDLS and CDR2 YYNGEE. The CDR3 consists of 13 residues. The V end lost 4 bases, the J end lost 12 bases, and 16 bases lay between the germline ends.

The rearrangement links TRBV19 to TRBJ2-1; D not certain. The V end lost 3 bases, the J end lost 1 base, and 7 bases lay between the germline ends. The CDR3 spans 14 residues. In germline, CDR1 is LNHDA, CDR2 SQIVND (reference sequence). In DNA form, the CDR3 reads TGTGCCAGTAGTATGGTAGTGTCCTACAATGAGCAGTTCTTC. Its protein is CASSMVVSYNEQFF.

The V and J genes are TRBV7-3 and TRBJ2-3; TRBD2 agrees at 8 bases. Germline V gene lookup returns CDR1 SGHTA and CDR2 FQGTGA. V lost 3 bases, J lost 1 base, and 0 bases stayed unmatched. This CDR3 has 14 residues. The CDR3 here is CASSFGGGTDTQYF. CDR3 DNA: TGTGCCAGCAGCTTCGGGGGGGGCACAGATACGCAGTATTTT.

The rearrangement uses TRBV27 and TRBJ2-7; D is unresolved. Germline V gives CDR1 MNHEY, CDR2 SMNVEV (reference sequence). CDR3 size: 13 residues. V was shortened by 2 bases and J by 3 bases, with 8 bases between the two germline ends. CDR3 loop: CASSLKSGYEQYF. The DNA for the CDR3 is TGTGCCAGCAGTTTAAAGTCGGGCTACGAGCAGTACTTC.

This clone was detected once. The chain recombines TRBV19 with TRBJ2-3; 12 nucleotides line up with TRBD2. This CDR3 spans 16 amino acids. V dropped 7 bases and J dropped 6; count of bases not matched to a gene: 11. Looked up from germline, CDR1 is LNHDA and CDR2 is SQIVND (reference sequence). CDR3 sequence reads: CASTKLAGGEKDTQYF. Written as DNA, the CDR3 is TGTGCCAGTACCAAACTAGCGGGAGGTGAGAAGGATACGCAGTATTTT.

V is TRBV7-8 and J is TRBJ2-3; 7 bases map to TRBD2. The CDR3 is 16 amino acids. The germline V gene encodes CDR1 SGHVS and CDR2 FQNEAQ. V was clipped by 5 bases and J by 5 bases; unmatched bases: 13. The CDR3 DNA reads as TGTGCCAGCAGCCCATCCGCGGGGGAATTAGGAGATACGCAGTATTTT. Its protein product is CASSPSAGELGDTQYF.

The rearrangement uses TRBV4-2 and TRBJ1-5; 7 nucleotides align to TRBD1. The V segment lost 0 bases and the J segment 5 bases; nucleotides outside the gene matches: 7. The germline CDR1 and CDR2 sequences are LGHNA and YNFKEQ. The CDR3 has 16 amino acids. The CDR3, as DNA: TGTGCCAGCAGCCAAGATCAAGGGGGCGGGTATCAGCCCCAGCATTTT. Its translation is CASSQDQGGGYQPQHF.